The next 20 T cell receptor beta chains were all read from a single sample in a study of blood T cell repertoires in COVID-19 (TCRdb year 2020). The protocol used for the library was the immunoSEQ multiplex PCR assay. TCRdb mirrors the immuneACCESS table, restricted to in-frame sequences. Some clones are absent from its copies; in checked studies, under half trace to an unresolved V gene, and the reason for the others is unknown. The sample has about 240,000 clones on record, roughly 80% of them singletons. The ten largest clones add up to roughly an eighth of the sample. The sample was peripheral blood. These receptors were obtained from a woman aged 55 to 70 with active or convalescent COVID-19.

The chain employs TRBV7-6 and TRBJ1-1; 7 nucleotides match TRBD1. This CDR3 is built from 14 residues. V was pared by 4 bases and J by 2 bases, with 4 bases of the junction left unmatched. CDR1 and CDR2 from the germline V gene are SGHVS and FNYEAQ. CDR3 loop: CASSSGTANTEAFF. CDR3 sequence (DNA): TGTGCCAGCAGCTCCGGGACAGCTAACACTGAAGCTTTCTTT.

The chain couples TRBV18 to TRBJ1-3; 8 bases map to TRBD1. V lost 6 bases, J lost 1 base, and 8 bases stayed unmatched. Germline lookup yields CDR1 KGHSH and CDR2 LQKENI. There are 16 residues in the CDR3. The DNA for the CDR3 is TGTGCCAGCTCGGACGACAGGGGAAGATCTGGAAACACCATATATTTT. Encoded protein: CASSDDRGRSGNTIYF.

The rearrangement joins TRBV4-1 to TRBJ1-4; D not certain. The CDR3 totals 14 residues. CDR1 is MGHRA, CDR2 YSYEKL, per germline. V was shortened by 4 bases and J by 7 bases, with 13 bases between the two germline ends. The CDR3 DNA reads as TGCGCCAGCAGCCCAACCCCTGGGCCTGAAAAACTGTTTTTT. It translates to CASSPTPGPEKLFF.

The V gene is TRBV10-3, the J gene TRBJ1-2; D gene ambiguous. There are 14 residues in the CDR3. The germline V gene has CDR1 ENHRY and CDR2 SYGVKD. V dropped 0 bases and J dropped 1 base, with 6 bases sitting between them. This chain's CDR3 is CAISESPGNYGYTF. The CDR3 coding sequence is TGTGCCATCAGTGAGTCGCCGGGTAACTATGGCTACACCTTC.

The gene calls are TRBV24-1 and TRBJ2-3, with D possibly TRBD1 on 6 matching bases. The CDR3 spans 16 residues. V was shortened by 0 bases and J by 1 base, with 10 bases between the two germline ends. Germline-derived CDR1 and CDR2 are KGHDR and SFDVKD. CDR3 nucleotides: TGTGCCACCAGTGATTTGGGACAGCCCCGCACAGATACGCAGTATTTT. Its translation: CATSDLGQPRTDTQYF.

The DNA of the CDR3 is TGTGCCACCAGTGATTTGCAAGGGGCCACAGTACTCAAGCGTCCAACTAATGAAAAACTGTTTTTT. Protein product: CATSDLQGATVLKRPTNEKLFF. The chain uses TRBV24-1 and TRBJ1-4, with a possible D match to TRBD1 (5 bases). Per the germline V gene, CDR1 is KGHDR and CDR2 is SFDVKD. This CDR3 has 22 amino acids. V gave up 0 bases and J gave up 0 bases, with 25 bases separating them.

This clone has just a few counts. V is TRBV12-3 or TRBV12-4 and J is TRBJ2-2; the D gene is possibly TRBD1 (5 bases). V was pared by 7 bases and J by 5 bases, with 11 bases between. The length of the CDR3 is 13 residues. In DNA, the CDR3 is TGTGCCAGCAAGGGCAGGGCGACCGGGGAGCTGTTTTTT. This translates into CASKGRATGELFF.

The chain has TRBV4-1 and TRBJ1-2, with 9 bases fitting TRBD1. Germline CDR1 MGHRA, CDR2 YSYEKL. V lost 4 bases and J lost 6; bases outside the gene matches: 3. The CDR3 consists of 13 residues. CDR3 region: CASSPWTGDGYTF. CDR3 nucleotides: TGCGCCAGCAGCCCCTGGACAGGGGATGGCTACACCTTC.

This chain joins TRBV9 and TRBJ2-3; weak D call: TRBD1 (5 bases). V was shortened by 0 bases and J by 8 bases, with 7 bases between the two germline ends. This CDR3 has 12 residues. Germline V CDR1 and CDR2: SGDLS, YYNGEE. The CDR3 sequence is CASSVGGSTQYF. The CDR3, as DNA: TGTGCCAGCAGCGTAGGGGGCAGTACGCAGTATTTT.

This chain links TRBV7-3 with TRBJ1-2, with D perhaps matching TRBD1 (6 bases). V gave up 2 bases and J gave up 0 bases, with 13 bases separating them. Germline V gives CDR1 SGHTA, CDR2 FQGTGA. The CDR3 covers 16 residues. The CDR3 DNA reads as TGTGCCAGCAGCTTAGGGGCAGGGGCGACTAACTATGGCTACACCTTC. It encodes CASSLGAGATNYGYTF.

V is TRBV3-1 (or the pseudogene TRBV3-2) and J is TRBJ2-5, with 8 bases identical to TRBD2. The CDR3 is 16 residues long. After removal of 2 bases from V and 4 bases from J, the junction contained 9 bases not matched to a gene. CDR1 LGHDT and CDR2 YNNKEL come from the germline V gene (reference sequence). The DNA for the CDR3 is TGTGCCAGCAGCCAATACGGGCGGGGGGATGGAGAGACCCAGTACTTC. Residues: CASSQYGRGDGETQYF.

This clone has more than one count but fewer than ten. This chain links TRBV19 with TRBJ1-2; 7 positions agree with TRBD1. This CDR3 is 13 amino acids long. Germline trimming cut 6 bases from V and 3 bases from J; bases unmatched to any gene: 4. CDR1 is LNHDA, CDR2 SQIVND, per germline (reference sequence). The CDR3 nucleotides are TGTGCCAGTAGAGGGACAGCCCACTATGGCTACACCTTC. Translation: CASRGTAHYGYTF. Variable domain in full (rest from reference TRBV19 and TRBJ1-2): DGGITQSPKYLFRKEGQNVTLSCEQNLNHDAMYWYRQDPGQGLRLIYYSQIVNDFQKGDIAEGYSVSREKKESFPLTVTSAQKNPTAFYLCASRGTAHYGYTFGSGTRLTVV.

The gene calls are TRBV3-1 (or the pseudogene TRBV3-2) and TRBJ2-5, with TRBD2 identical over 11 bases. CDR1 and CDR2 from the germline V gene are LGHDT and YNNKEL (reference sequence). The CDR3 length is 19 residues. V trimming: 4 bases; J trimming: 5 bases; junction bases outside the gene matches: 18. Written as DNA, the CDR3 is TGTGCCAGCAGCCTAGCCCGGGCTAGCGGGGGGCCGCTCTGGGAGACCCAGTACTTC. Its protein product is CASSLARASGGPLWETQYF.

The V and J genes are TRBV7-2 and TRBJ2-3; 9 bases fit TRBD2. The CDR3 consists of 16 residues. Germline CDR1 reads SGHTA; CDR2 reads FQGNSA. V lost 0 bases to trimming and J lost 4 bases; unmatched junction nucleotides: 5. CDR3 DNA sequence: TGTGCCAGCAGCTTAGCGGCGGGGGGGCGGGCAGATACGCAGTATTTT. It is translated as CASSLAAGGRADTQYF.

This clone came up a few times. The chain combines TRBV11-2 with TRBJ2-3; 10 bases fit TRBD2. This CDR3 contains 15 residues. V was pared by 5 bases and J by 6 bases, with 8 bases of the junction left unmatched. Germline V gene lookup returns CDR1 SGHAT and CDR2 FQNNGV. The CDR3 DNA sequence: TGTGCCAGCAGCACCCGAGCGGGGGGGAGGGATACGCAGTATTTT. Protein sequence: CASSTRAGGRDTQYF.

This rearrangement joins TRBV5-1 to TRBJ2-5; 8 nucleotides align to TRBD2. This CDR3 has 13 amino acids. Germline trimming cut 3 bases from V and 4 bases from J; bases unmatched to any gene: 2. Germline CDR1 reads SGHRS; CDR2 reads YFSETQ. The CDR3 bases are TGCGCCAGCAGCTCGGGGGGGTTAGAGACCCAGTACTTC. It yields the protein CASSSGGLETQYF.

The chain combines TRBV2 with TRBJ1-6; perhaps TRBD1 as D (6 bases). Looked up from germline, CDR1 is SNHLY and CDR2 is FYNNEI. This CDR3 contains 15 residues. V shed 1 base and J shed 7 bases, with 11 bases lying between them. This CDR3 is CASSEGGGLNSPLHF. The CDR3 DNA sequence: TGTGCCAGCAGTGAAGGAGGGGGTCTCAATTCACCCCTCCACTTT.

The chain links TRBV4-2 to TRBJ1-6; 11 bases are shared with TRBD1. CDR3 length: 16 residues. Trimming removed 0 bases from V and 7 bases from J; junction bases left unmatched: 2. Germline V CDR1 and CDR2: LGHNA, YNFKEQ. The CDR3 protein is CASSQEGTGGNSPLHF. The CDR3 DNA reads as TGTGCCAGCAGCCAAGAGGGGACAGGGGGAAATTCACCCCTCCACTTT.

The chain joins TRBV18 to TRBJ2-7, with 10 positions matching TRBD2. Germline V CDR1 and CDR2: KGHSH, LQKENI. The CDR3 extends over 17 amino acids. V dropped 2 bases and J dropped 4; count of bases not matched to a gene: 11. The CDR3: CASSPFTSGVTTYEQYF. In DNA, the CDR3 is TGTGCCAGCTCACCATTTACTAGCGGGGTGACAACGTACGAGCAGTACTTC.

The chain joins TRBV6-6 to TRBJ1-1, with a possible D match to TRBD1 (5 bases). CDR3 length: 12 residues. Germline V gene sequence: CDR1 MNHNY, CDR2 SVGAGI (reference sequence). The V end was cut by 6 bases, the J end by 4 bases, with 9 bases between. CDR3 loop: CASRGATTEAFF. The CDR3, as DNA: TGTGCCAGCAGAGGGGCAACCACTGAAGCTTTCTTT.